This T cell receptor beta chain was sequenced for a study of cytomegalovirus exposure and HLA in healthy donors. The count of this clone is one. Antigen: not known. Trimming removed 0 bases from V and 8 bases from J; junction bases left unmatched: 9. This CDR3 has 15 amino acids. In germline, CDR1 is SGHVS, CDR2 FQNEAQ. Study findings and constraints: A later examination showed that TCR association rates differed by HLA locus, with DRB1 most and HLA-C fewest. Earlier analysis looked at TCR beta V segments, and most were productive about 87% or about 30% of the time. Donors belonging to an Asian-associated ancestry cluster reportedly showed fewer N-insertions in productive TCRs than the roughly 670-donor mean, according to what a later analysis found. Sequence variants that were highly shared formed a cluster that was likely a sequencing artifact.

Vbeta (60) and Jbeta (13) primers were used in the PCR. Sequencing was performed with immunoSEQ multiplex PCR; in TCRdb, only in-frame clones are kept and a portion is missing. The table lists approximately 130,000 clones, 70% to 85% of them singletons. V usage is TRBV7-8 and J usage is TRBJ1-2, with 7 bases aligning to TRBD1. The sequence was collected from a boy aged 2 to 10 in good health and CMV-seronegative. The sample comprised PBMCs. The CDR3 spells CASSLAATGTKGYTF. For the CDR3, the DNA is TGTGCCAGCAGCTTAGCGGCGACAGGGACAAAAGGCTACACCTTC.